This T cell receptor (beta chain) comes out of a study of OX40 agonist ivuxolimab in advanced cancers. V was shortened by 3 bases and J by 1 base, with 6 bases between the two germline ends. Looked up from germline, CDR1 is KGHSH and CDR2 is LQKENI. This CDR3 contains 13 residues. Findings and caveats of the study: Among the lowest peripheral clonal expansion occurred in 0.1-3.0 mg/kg partial responders.

The method was immunoSEQ multiplex PCR; TCRdb's version includes in-frame clones alone and lacks a portion of them. Of about 75,000 clones in the sample, around 83% were seen once. Only one count was recorded for this clone. What it recognizes is unknown. Different DNA sequences within this sample yield the same CDR3. The receptor was derived from an adult with an advanced solid tumor such as melanoma, head and neck, liver or kidney cancer. The genes are TRBV18 and TRBJ2-5; no clear D gene. Here the sequenced sample was CD4+ or CD8+ T cells sorted from blood, taken in a trial of the OX40 agonist ivuxolimab. CDR3 region: CASSPWGQETQYF. The CDR3 DNA is TGTGCCAGCTCACCGTGGGGCCAAGAGACCCAGTACTTC.